The entry below gives a single T cell receptor beta chain sequence along with its context. What it recognizes is unknown. The data originate from a study of cytomegalovirus exposure and HLA in healthy donors. The wider study: Tens of millions of unique TCRs from HLA-typed donors made up an early data release.

The PCR made use of 60 Vbeta and 13 Jbeta primers. TCRdb's copy holds only in-frame clones and misses some; the assay was immunoSEQ multiplex PCR. This table has roughly 150,000 clones, 70% appearing once. Donors were ostensibly healthy at sampling, although undocumented immune exposures were probable. This CDR3 has 15 amino acids. Unmatched junction bases numbered 4, after V lost 0 bases and J lost 4 bases. The germline V gene encodes CDR1 SGDLS and CDR2 YYNGEE. Overall study results and limits: Some V segments, including TRBV6-2 and TRBV6-3, were excluded as indistinguishable. Cytomegalovirus-associated status was assigned to some 180 TCR beta chains.

The chain is built from TRBV9 and TRBJ1-2, with 9 bases aligning to TRBD1. The sequence was collected from a woman under 40 in good health and CMV-seronegative. Sequenced input: PBMCs. This CDR3 reads CASSVDGQGIYGYTF. DNA for the CDR3: TGTGCCAGCAGCGTAGACGGACAGGGGATCTATGGCTACACCTTC.